Below are 2 T cell receptor beta chains sequenced from a single sample in a study of blood T cell repertoires in COVID-19. Assay used: immunoSEQ multiplex PCR; TCRdb lists only in-frame clones, some missing. There are 150,000 to 200,000 clones in the sample; 85% to 90% occur only once, and roughly an eighth lies in the top ten. The specimen was peripheral blood. These receptor sequences come from a woman between 65 and 79 years old with COVID-19, enrolled during active disease.

The chain combines TRBV11-2 with TRBJ2-7, with 9 bases fitting TRBD1. The germline V gene has CDR1 SGHAT and CDR2 FQNNGV. V trimming: 4 bases; J trimming: 6 bases; junction bases outside the gene matches: 22. This CDR3 contains 19 residues. The CDR3 reads CASSSHKWGQGGVDSEQYF. The DNA for the CDR3 is TGTGCCAGCAGCTCACATAAGTGGGGACAGGGAGGAGTGGACTCCGAGCAGTACTTC.

The rearrangement joins TRBV19 to TRBJ1-1; D ambiguous. V dropped 3 bases and J dropped 5 bases, with 10 bases sitting between them. Looked up from germline, CDR1 is LNHDA and CDR2 is SQIVND (reference sequence). The CDR3 has 13 residues. Here the CDR3 reads CASSILTGTEAFF. The CDR3 DNA follows: TGTGCCAGTAGTATCCTCACGGGGACTGAAGCTTTCTTT.